One and the same sample provided the 7 T cell receptor beta chains below, sequenced in a study of T-cell reconstitution after alpha-beta-depleted transplantation in children. Preparation of the TCRbeta library was carried out with unique molecular identifiers. TCRdb reprocessed the PCR reads with MiXCR, giving one entry per CDR3 protein. The repertoire includes about 500,000 distinct CDR3 sequences, approximately 30% of them detected once, and 2% to 2.5% sits in the top ten. The sample consisted of PBMCs from the stem cell graft donor, taken from the stem cell graft. The receptors derive from a human donor who donated a stem cell graft to a child with aplastic anemia.

This clonotype was counted only a few times. The chain recombines TRBV9 with TRBJ1-1; the D gene is possibly TRBD1 (6 bases). Between the trimmed V and J ends, which lost 4 bases and 10 bases, there was a span of 23 bases. The CDR3 length is 15 residues. The germline CDR1 and CDR2 sequences are SGDLS and YYNGEE. The CDR3 DNA follows: TGTGCCAGCAGCTCAAGGGGGGGGGACCAAACGGGAGCTTTCTTT. Residues: CASSSRGGDQTGAFF.

The chain employs TRBV5-1 and TRBJ1-2; perhaps TRBD1 as D (5 bases). CDR1 and CDR2 from the germline V gene are SGHRS and YFSETQ. V lost 4 bases to trimming and J lost 7 bases, with 11 bases between them. The CDR3 totals 12 residues. This chain's CDR3 is CASSEGRSGYTF. The CDR3 DNA sequence: TGCGCCAGCAGCGAGGGGCGAAGTGGCTACACCTTC.

The rearrangement links TRBV11-1 to TRBJ2-4; the match to TRBD2 covers 11 bases. Per germline, CDR1 SGHAT and CDR2 FQDESV (reference sequence). The CDR3 is 20 amino acids. With V trimmed by 1 base and J by 0 bases, 11 bases remained unmatched. CDR3 amino acids: CASSLDVWASGRLAKNIQYF. DNA of the CDR3: TGTGCCAGCAGCTTAGACGTTTGGGCTAGCGGGAGGCTAGCCAAAAACATTCAGTACTTC.

The CDR3 bases are TGTGCCAGCAGCTTTTCGGCCCTGTACGAGCAGTACTTC. Translation gives CASSFSALYEQYF. The V gene is TRBV5-5, the J gene TRBJ2-7; D gene unclear. The CDR3 has 13 residues. CDR1 and CDR2 from the germline V gene are SGHKS and YYEKEE (reference sequence). V was cut by 2 bases and J by 4 bases, with 10 bases left in between.

Only one count was recorded for this clonotype. The rearrangement uses TRBV7-9 and TRBJ2-1; TRBD1 matches at 10 bases. This CDR3 comprises 17 residues. Trimming at V came to 6 bases and at J to 3 bases, leaving 11 bases not matched to a gene. Germline values: CDR1 SEHNR, CDR2 FQNEAQ (reference sequence). The chain's CDR3 is CASRSWTGGLYYNEQFF. Written as DNA, the CDR3 is TGTGCCAGCAGGAGCTGGACAGGGGGTCTTTACTACAATGAGCAGTTCTTC.

Of note for this clonotype: The germline gene is not matched at one end of the junction; a read error may be the cause. This sequence joins TRBV7-2 and TRBJ1-1; D is ambiguous. Germline CDR1 and CDR2: SGHTA and FQGNSA. The CDR3 totals 14 residues. The CDR3 DNA follows: TGTGCCAGCAGCTTAGTACCACTGAACACTGACGCTTTCTTT. It codes for CASSLVPLNTDAFF.

The chain couples TRBV6-5 to TRBJ1-2, with D unresolved. Per the germline V gene, CDR1 is MNHEY and CDR2 is SVGAGI. Trimming took off 0 bases at V and 0 bases at J, with 20 bases between the two ends. The CDR3 runs 19 residues. The CDR3 spells CASSYSRYRDFYSNYGYTF. CDR3 in DNA: TGTGCCAGCAGTTACTCGAGGTACCGAGACTTCTACTCTAACTATGGCTACACCTTC.